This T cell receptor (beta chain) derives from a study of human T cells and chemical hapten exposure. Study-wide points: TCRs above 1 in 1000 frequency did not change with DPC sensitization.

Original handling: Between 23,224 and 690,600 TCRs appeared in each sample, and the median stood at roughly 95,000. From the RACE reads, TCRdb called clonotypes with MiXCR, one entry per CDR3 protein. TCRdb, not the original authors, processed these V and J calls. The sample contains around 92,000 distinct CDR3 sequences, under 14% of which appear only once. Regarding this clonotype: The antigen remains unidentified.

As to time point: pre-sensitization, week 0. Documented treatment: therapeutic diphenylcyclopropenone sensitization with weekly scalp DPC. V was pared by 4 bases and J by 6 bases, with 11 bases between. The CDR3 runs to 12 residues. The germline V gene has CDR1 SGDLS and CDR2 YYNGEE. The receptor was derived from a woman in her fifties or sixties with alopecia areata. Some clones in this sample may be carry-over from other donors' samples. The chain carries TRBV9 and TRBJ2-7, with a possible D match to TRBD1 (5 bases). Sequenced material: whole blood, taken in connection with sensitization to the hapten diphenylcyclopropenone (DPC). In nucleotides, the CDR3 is TGTGCCAGCAGCCAGACAGAGTCCGAGCAGTACTTC. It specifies CASSQTESEQYF.